This T cell receptor (beta chain) stems from a study of T cell responses to AZD1222 COVID-19 vaccine. Overall study: Second doses that came at about 4 or about 12 weeks were put together. Study-level findings and limits: Just a handful of AZD1222 recipients tested seropositive at baseline. Regions 160-218 and 743-854 held dominance among vaccine-associated CD4 TCRs, which spanned spike. Possibly, clonal diversity was underestimated; donors were largely white British and included more females.

With respect to this clone: What it binds is unknown.

The germline gives CDR1 KGHSH, CDR2 LQKENI. CDR3 length: 14 residues. V shed 1 base and J shed 3 bases, with 6 bases lying between them. The protocol was immunoSEQ multiplex PCR, while the TCRdb copy is restricted to in-frame clones and leaves out a portion. The table has about 120,000 clones, 80% to 90% seen once. This TCR was sampled from an adult in good health. The chain employs TRBV18 and TRBJ1-4; D uncertain. The sample was peripheral blood, taken on day 0 of AZD1222 vaccination. CDR3 sequence (DNA): TGTGCCAGCTCACCACTCCCCGCTAATGAAAAACTGTTTTTT. Encoded protein: CASSPLPANEKLFF.